This entry lists 29 T cell receptor beta chains sequenced from one sample in a study of blood T cell repertoires in COVID-19. The repertoire was sequenced with immunoSEQ multiplex PCR; TCRdb's copy has only in-frame clones and lacks some. This sample has about 50,000 clones, with roughly 86% found just once. What was sequenced was peripheral blood. Receptors were obtained from a man at least 80 years old with active or convalescent COVID-19.

The chain employs TRBV19 and TRBJ2-3; 13 nucleotides match TRBD2. The CDR3 consists of 16 residues. Trimming at V came to 3 bases and at J to 7 bases, leaving 7 bases not matched to a gene. The V gene's germline CDR1 is LNHDA and CDR2 SQIVND (reference sequence). The CDR3 reads CASSIGLAGVWYTQYF. The CDR3 DNA reads as TGTGCCAGTAGTATCGGACTAGCGGGAGTGTGGTATACGCAGTATTTT.

The chain links TRBV28 to TRBJ2-1, with D perhaps TRBD2 (6 bases). This CDR3 is built from 15 residues. Trimming took off 1 base at V and 7 bases at J, with 14 bases between the two ends. Germline V gene lookup returns CDR1 MDHEN and CDR2 SYDVKM. The chain's CDR3 is CASSLFGTRGNEQFF. The CDR3 DNA follows: TGTGCCAGCAGTTTATTTGGGACTCGAGGGAATGAGCAGTTCTTC.

This chain connects TRBV19 to TRBJ2-3; TRBD1 agrees at 8 bases. J was trimmed by 3 bases and V by 11 bases; bases with no gene match: 7. This CDR3 has 13 amino acids. Looked up from germline, CDR1 is LNHDA and CDR2 is SQIVND (reference sequence). CDR3 in DNA: TGTGCCGCTAAGACAGGGGATACAGATACGCAGTATTTT. Translated: CAAKTGDTDTQYF.

The rearrangement uses TRBV5-1 and TRBJ2-3, with TRBD2 matching over 8 bases. The ends lost 0 bases at V and 0 bases at J; junction bases unmatched: 6. Germline lookup yields CDR1 SGHRS and CDR2 YFSETQ. This CDR3 is 17 amino acids long. CDR3 amino acids: CASSLATTSGSTDTQYF. The CDR3 coding sequence is TGCGCCAGCAGCTTGGCTACTACTAGCGGTAGCACAGATACGCAGTATTTT.

The rearrangement links TRBV5-5 to TRBJ1-3; D unclear. The V gene lost 4 bases and the J gene lost 0 bases, with 14 bases spanning the gap. Germline V gives CDR1 SGHKS, CDR2 YYEKEE (reference sequence). The CDR3 totals 16 residues. CDR3 in amino acids: CASSLGSSSSGNTIYF. In DNA form, the CDR3 reads TGTGCCAGCAGCCTGGGGTCCTCGAGCTCTGGAAACACCATATATTTT. The full variable domain, completed using reference TRBV5-5 and TRBJ1-3, is DAGVTQSPTHLIKTRGQQVTLRCSPISGHKSVSWYQQVLGQGPQFIFQYYEKEERGRGNFPDRFSARQFPNYSSELNVNALLLGDSALYLCASSLGSSSSGNTIYFGEGSWLTVV.

The chain joins TRBV19 to TRBJ1-2; perhaps TRBD1 as D (6 bases). CDR3 length: 14 amino acids. Trimming cost V 1 base and J 4 bases, with 10 bases left between them. Germline CDR1 reads LNHDA; CDR2 reads SQIVND (reference sequence). CDR3: CASSIAGAGYGYTF. The CDR3 DNA is TGTGCCAGTAGTATAGCAGGGGCCGGCTATGGCTACACCTTC.

The gene calls are TRBV28 and TRBJ1-6; 9 bases are a match to TRBD1. Germline CDR1 and CDR2: MDHEN and SYDVKM. CDR3 length: 14 amino acids. V gave up 10 bases and J gave up 7 bases; unmatched junction bases: 8. CDR3 DNA sequence: TGTGCCACCGGGACAGGGCCGAGCAATTCACCCCTCCACTTT. This encodes CATGTGPSNSPLHF. The full variable domain, its missing parts supplied by reference TRBV28 and TRBJ1-6, is DVKVTQSSRYLVKRTGEKVFLECVQDMDHENMFWYRQDPGLGLRLIYFSYDVKMKEKGDIPEGYSVSREKKERFSLILESASTNQTSMYLCATGTGPSNSPLHFGNGTRLTVT.

The chain joins TRBV5-4 to TRBJ2-7, with unresolved D. V was pared by 4 bases and J by 4 bases, with 12 bases between. The CDR3 has 13 residues. Germline loops: CDR1 SGHNT, CDR2 YYREEE (reference sequence). The CDR3 reads CASSRGSPYEQYF. In DNA form, the CDR3 reads TGTGCCAGCAGCCGCGGATCCCCATACGAGCAGTACTTC.

This clone was counted between two and nine times. The chain uses TRBV4-3 and TRBJ1-2; a weak D match, TRBD1 (5 bases). Germline V lookup: CDR1 LGHNA, CDR2 YSLEER. Trimming cost V 6 bases and J 6 bases, with 17 bases left between them. The CDR3 totals 14 residues. The CDR3 DNA reads TGCGCCAGCAGTCGGGTAGGGGAACCTAATGGCTACACCTTC. Translated, it gives CASSRVGEPNGYTF.

The CDR3 reads CAWSVGGVGNTIYF. CDR3 sequence (DNA): TGTGCCTGGAGTGTTGGAGGGGTTGGAAACACCATATATTTT. This sequence joins TRBV30 and TRBJ1-3, with D possibly matching TRBD1 (5 bases). CDR1 is GTSNPN, CDR2 SVGIG, per germline (reference sequence). V was clipped by 0 bases and J by 3 bases, with 9 bases between them. The CDR3 loop spans 14 amino acids.

The chain couples TRBV6-2 or TRBV6-3 to TRBJ2-7; 9 nucleotides align to TRBD1. V lost 6 bases, J lost 5 bases, and 11 bases stayed unmatched. This CDR3 contains 15 residues. Germline CDR1 MNHEY, CDR2 SVGEGT. The CDR3 DNA is TGTGCCAGCAGCCGAGAGGGGACAGGGCGCGACGAGCAGTACTTC. Residues: CASSREGTGRDEQYF.

The V and J genes are TRBV7-5 and TRBJ1-6; the table's D call TRBD1 went unverified against the DNA. TRBV7-5 is reported as a pseudogene. CDR3 length: 15 amino acids. CDR3 coding DNA: TGTGTCAGAAGCGCAGGGGTCCTATTATATTCACCCCTCCACTTT. Protein sequence: CVRSAGVLLYSPLHF.

V usage is TRBV19 and J usage is TRBJ1-6; D may be TRBD1 (6 bases). The V and J ends lost 2 bases and 2 bases respectively, with 13 bases between them. CDR1 is LNHDA and CDR2 is SQIVND in the germline V gene (reference sequence). CDR3 size: 17 residues. The CDR3 nucleotides are TGTGCCAGTAGTATAAGGACAGCCCGAACCTATAATTCACCCCTCCACTTT. Amino acid sequence: CASSIRTARTYNSPLHF.

The chain employs TRBV25-1 and TRBJ2-6, with D unresolved. The germline gives CDR1 MGHDK, CDR2 SYGVNS. V gave up 1 base and J gave up 4 bases, with 2 bases separating them. This CDR3 is built from 13 residues. The chain's CDR3 is CASSESGANVLTF. CDR3 DNA sequence: TGTGCCAGCAGTGAATCAGGGGCCAACGTCCTGACTTTC.

On this clone: The same CDR3 is also encoded by other DNA sequences in this sample. The rearrangement uses TRBV5-1 and TRBJ2-3; possibly TRBD1 or TRBD2 for D (6 bases each). Germline V CDR1 and CDR2: SGHRS, YFSETQ. The CDR3 sequence is 14 residues long. V was pared by 4 bases and J by 1 base, with 10 bases between. The CDR3 sequence is CASSLGGRTDTQYF. Written as DNA, the CDR3 is TGCGCCAGCAGCCTGGGGGGCCGCACAGATACGCAGTATTTT.

This chain links TRBV28 with TRBJ2-5; D is unclear. The germline V and J ends were trimmed by 6 bases and 2 bases, with 4 bases remaining between them. The CDR3 runs to 11 residues. Germline lookup yields CDR1 MDHEN and CDR2 SYDVKM. DNA for the CDR3: TGTGCCAGCAGATATCAAGAGACCCAGTACTTC. Translated: CASRYQETQYF.

The V and J genes are TRBV23-1 and TRBJ2-7; TRBD1 aligns across 10 bases. TRBV23-1 is an open reading frame whose function is uncertain. This CDR3 region has 14 residues. The trim removed 7 bases at V and 3 bases at J, leaving 6 bases unmatched. This CDR3 is CASTPGQGNYEQYF. CDR3 nucleotides: TGCGCCAGCACCCCGGGACAGGGGAACTACGAGCAGTACTTC.

The chain uses TRBV4-3 and TRBJ2-2, with TRBD2 matching 11 bases. Trimming cost V 0 bases and J 9 bases; bases outside gene matches: 12. This CDR3 spans 18 amino acids. CDR1 and CDR2 from the germline V gene are LGHNA and YSLEER. CDR3 nucleotides: TGCGCCAGCAGCCAAGAGTTGGGACTAGCGGTTATGGCGCGGGAGCTGTTTTTT. Translation gives CASSQELGLAVMARELFF.

The chain couples TRBV7-9 to TRBJ1-1; TRBD1 aligns across 9 bases. The V and J ends lost 5 bases and 4 bases, in that order; junction bases with no gene match: 20. Germline lookup yields CDR1 SEHNR and CDR2 FQNEAQ (reference sequence). CDR3 length: 19 residues. The CDR3 sequence is CASSPLRLDRGNGGTEAFF. The CDR3 DNA is TGTGCCAGCAGCCCACTCCGGCTGGACAGGGGTAATGGGGGCACTGAAGCTTTCTTT.

The chain uses TRBV28 and TRBJ1-2, with 8 bases fitting TRBD1. Germline-derived CDR1 and CDR2 are MDHEN and SYDVKM. The CDR3 length is 16 residues. Trimming removed 5 bases from V and 7 bases from J; junction bases left unmatched: 15. CDR3 protein: CASSPVGMTGDSGYTF. For the CDR3, the DNA is TGTGCCAGCAGTCCGGTCGGGATGACAGGGGATAGTGGCTACACCTTC.

This clone was seen only once. The chain combines TRBV6-2 or TRBV6-3 with TRBJ1-1; D may be TRBD1 (5 bases). Germline lookup yields CDR1 MNHEY and CDR2 SVGEGT. V shed 5 bases and J shed 4 bases, with 23 bases lying between them. The CDR3 runs 17 residues. Written as DNA, the CDR3 is TGTGCCAGCAGTGCAGGGTTTTCGGGCGGGGTTAGCACTGAAGCTTTCTTT. It translates to CASSAGFSGGVSTEAFF.

The chain uses TRBV18 and TRBJ1-2; D might be TRBD1 (5 bases). Trimming shortened V by 2 bases and J by 0 bases, and 7 bases separated the two germline ends. Germline V lookup: CDR1 KGHSH, CDR2 LQKENI. CDR3 length: 14 residues. The CDR3 coding sequence is TGTGCCAGCTCACCAGCGGGGGCTAACTATGGCTACACCTTC. Translation gives CASSPAGANYGYTF.

This clone was observed a few times. This chain joins TRBV25-1 and TRBJ1-1; D is perhaps TRBD1 (6 bases). Trimming took 2 bases from V and 3 from J, leaving 10 bases between them. The V gene's germline CDR1 is MGHDK and CDR2 SYGVNS. This CDR3 region has 14 residues. The CDR3 is CASSEQGRDTEAFF. The CDR3 nucleotides read TGTGCCAGCAGTGAACAGGGGCGCGACACTGAAGCTTTCTTT.

V gene TRBV19 combines with J gene TRBJ1-4, with TRBD1 identical over 10 bases. This CDR3 is 15 amino acids long. Germline V gene sequence: CDR1 LNHDA, CDR2 SQIVND (reference sequence). The ends lost 7 bases at V and 4 bases at J; junction bases unmatched: 6. The CDR3 protein is CASTRDRGGNEKLFF. The CDR3 region has the DNA TGTGCCAGTACCAGGGACAGGGGCGGTAATGAAAAACTGTTTTTT.

The chain carries TRBV11-1 and TRBJ1-2; 10 bases map to TRBD1. Germline CDR1 reads SGHAT; CDR2 reads FQDESV (reference sequence). V dropped 4 bases and J dropped 2; count of bases not matched to a gene: 1. This CDR3 is 14 amino acids long. The CDR3 loop reads CASSWTGGNYGYTF. The CDR3 DNA is TGTGCCAGCAGCTGGACAGGGGGAAACTATGGCTACACCTTC.

The V call is TRBV21-1, the J call TRBJ2-1; the table calls TRBD2, which could not be checked here. TRBV21-1 counts as a pseudogene. CDR3 length: 10 residues. Here the CDR3 reads CASPVDEQFF. The CDR3 DNA follows: TGTGCCAGTCCGGTTGATGAGCAGTTCTTC.

Here the CDR3 DNA reads TGTGCCACCCAAATACAGGGGGCAAGTGAAAAACTGTTTTTT. Its translation: CATQIQGASEKLFF. The rearrangement links TRBV19 to TRBJ1-4; TRBD1 matches at 9 bases. Germline assignment: CDR1 LNHDA and CDR2 SQIVND (reference sequence). This CDR3 spans 14 amino acids. The J segment lost 7 bases and the V segment lost 10 bases, leaving 10 bases of the junction unmatched.

Only one count was recorded for this clone. The V call is TRBV27, the J call TRBJ2-7, with 7 bases fitting TRBD1. The J segment lost 0 bases and the V segment lost 6 bases, leaving 5 bases of the junction unmatched. There are 14 residues in the CDR3. The germline V gene has CDR1 MNHEY and CDR2 SMNVEV (reference sequence). The CDR3 DNA reads as TGTGCCAGCAGCCGACAGGGTAACTCCTACGAGCAGTACTTC. Translating it yields CASSRQGNSYEQYF.

Comments on this clone: This sample includes further DNA sequences coding for the same CDR3. The chain has TRBV7-2 and TRBJ2-5, with 10 bases lining up with TRBD1. This CDR3 comprises 16 residues. After removal of 6 bases from V and 6 bases from J, the junction contained 13 bases not matched to a gene. From germline, CDR1 is SGHTA and CDR2 FQGNSA. In DNA, the CDR3 is TGTGCCAGCAGGCTTGGACAGGGGGGCAGGGGTCAGACCCAGTACTTC. The encoded protein is CASRLGQGGRGQTQYF.